The clone carrying this T cell receptor beta chain was recorded a few times. Its antigen is as yet unknown. The sample comes from a study of blood T cells in healthy people across ages. Study-level findings and limits: Long-lived donors exceeded aged donors in naive CD4+ cells and diversity.

Together with a sample-barcoded 5' primer, a J-beta primer mix was included in a second PCR lasting roughly 6 to 12 cycles. One entry per CDR3 protein, called by TCRdb with MiXCR from the 5' RACE reads. The data contain around 1,900,000 distinct CDR3 sequences, roughly 43% of them seen just once; the ten biggest clones take up 23%. This CDR3 spans 12 amino acids. Germline V gene data show CDR1 as ENHRY and CDR2 as SYGVKD. V dropped 10 bases and J dropped 5; count of bases not matched to a gene: 6. The V call is TRBV10-3, the J call TRBJ2-7; TRBD1 agrees at 9 bases. Input material: blood. This TCR derives from a human donor in good health. This CDR3 is CATRDRVDEQYF. CDR3 bases: TGTGCCACCCGGGACAGGGTGGACGAGCAGTACTTC.